The clone carrying this T cell receptor (beta chain) occurred once. The protocol was immunoSEQ multiplex PCR, while the TCRdb copy is restricted to in-frame clones and leaves out a portion. Counted here are fewer than 30,000 clones, more than 70% occurring once; the ten biggest clones make up roughly 5%. The V end was cut by 3 bases, the J end by 0 bases, with 11 bases between. This CDR3 has 15 residues. Germline-derived CDR1 and CDR2 are SNHLY and FYNNEI. Patients got 3 mg/kg IV nivolumab weeks 1, 4, 7, 10, then biweekly through week 26. These data belong to a study of ipilimumab plus nivolumab after autologous stem cell transplantation.

The TCR sequence derives from a male donor with diffuse large B-cell lymphoma. Sequencing used PBMCs, obtained in a trial of ipilimumab plus nivolumab as post-transplant consolidation. The rearrangement joins TRBV2 to TRBJ2-5; D gene uncertain. The CDR3 DNA reads TGTGCCAGCAGTGATCTAGGAACAGACCAAGAGACCCAGTACTTC. Translated, it gives CASSDLGTDQETQYF.